This T cell receptor beta chain is from a study of T cells in Graves' hyperthyroidism and ophthalmopathy. Study information: Peripheral blood was drawn at first diagnosis, prior to all treatment.

The CDR3 regions of TCR beta were amplified from RNA transcripts. The TCR CDR3 first-round RT-PCR relied on the HTBI primer set. From the multiplex PCR reads, TCRdb called clonotypes with MiXCR, one entry per CDR3 protein. The sample includes approximately 600,000 distinct CDR3 sequences, 20% of them seen just once. The PBMCs studied were ones that came from roughly 9.4 ml fresh peripheral blood. A word on this clonotype: Its antigen is not known.

Study-level results: Model predictions of ophthalmopathy came a median around 6.5 months before onset.

V lost 5 bases and J lost 2; bases outside the gene matches: 8. The CDR3 sequence is 14 residues long. CDR1 is DFQATT, CDR2 SNEGSKA, per germline (reference sequence). The V call is TRBV20-1, the J call TRBJ1-2; 7 bases are a match to TRBD1. This TCR was recovered from a man younger than 45 with Graves' ophthalmopathy. Sequenced material: blood. The CDR3 region is CSAPSGGRNYGYTF. CDR3 coding DNA: TGCAGTGCTCCTTCAGGGGGTAGAAACTATGGCTACACCTTC.